These 20 T cell receptor beta chains came from one sample sequenced in a study of blood T cells in healthy people across ages. PCR was performed a second time for roughly 6 to 12 cycles using a sample-barcoded 5' primer and a J-beta primer mix. TCRdb redid the calling of the 5' RACE reads with MiXCR, one entry per CDR3 protein. The sample contains some 900,000 distinct CDR3 sequences, approximately 49% of which appear only once. Specimen: blood. These receptors originate from a man in his thirties or forties in good health.

This clonotype showed up many times. The chain combines TRBV6-2 or TRBV6-3 with TRBJ2-1; 9 positions agree with TRBD2. The junction had 3 bases not matched to a gene; V was cut back by 2 bases and J by 4 bases. The CDR3 spans 15 residues. The V gene's germline CDR1 is MNHEY and CDR2 SVGEGT. CDR3 DNA: TGTGCCAGCAGTTACGCCACTAGCGGGTACAATGAGCAGTTCTTC. It yields the protein CASSYATSGYNEQFF.

V and J are TRBV20-1 and TRBJ1-1; possibly TRBD1 for D (6 bases). This CDR3 comprises 12 residues. The ends were cut back, 4 bases at V and 1 base at J, with 7 bases in the middle. CDR1 DFQATT and CDR2 SNEGSKA come from the germline V gene (reference sequence). CDR3 nucleotide sequence: TGCAGTGCTACGACAGGGAACACTGAAGCTTTCTTT. This encodes CSATTGNTEAFF.

The rearrangement links TRBV6-5 to TRBJ2-4; maybe TRBD2 (6 bases). The CDR3 is 17 residues long. V was cut by 4 bases and J by 2 bases, with 18 bases left in between. Germline lookup yields CDR1 MNHEY and CDR2 SVGAGI. The CDR3 protein is CASSSAGSRLTKNIQYF. The CDR3 DNA reads TGTGCCAGCAGTTCCGCGGGGTCCCGGCTAACCAAAAACATTCAGTACTTC.

The chain combines TRBV6-2 or TRBV6-3 with TRBJ2-5, with D hard to call. V was pared by 7 bases and J by 4 bases, with 13 bases between. The CDR3 sequence is 13 residues long. Germline values: CDR1 MNHEY, CDR2 SVGEGT. The CDR3 region has the DNA TGTGCCAGCAAAGCCCCCCCTCGAGAGACCCAGTACTTC. Translated, it gives CASKAPPRETQYF.

J is TRBJ2-7 and V is TRBV27; a weak D match, TRBD2 (5 bases). The V gene lost 3 bases and the J gene lost 3 bases, with 18 bases spanning the gap. The CDR3 consists of 16 residues. Germline loops: CDR1 MNHEY, CDR2 SMNVEV (reference sequence). CDR3 DNA: TGTGCCAGCAGTTTTGTGATAACAGAGGGCAGCTACGAGCAGTACTTC. Its protein product is CASSFVITEGSYEQYF.

This clonotype was observed a few times. CDR3 DNA: TGTGCCAGCAGTTTAGGCTGGGGGGATCAGCCCCAGCATTTT. Its protein is CASSLGWGDQPQHF. This chain links TRBV12-3 or TRBV12-4 with TRBJ1-5; tentative D call: TRBD1 (5 bases). CDR3 length equals 14 residues. Trimming took 1 base from V and 5 from J, leaving 9 bases between them.

This clonotype was picked up one time. The chain has TRBV27 and TRBJ2-1, with 7 bases lining up with TRBD2. This CDR3 has 14 residues. The trim removed 4 bases at V and 8 bases at J, leaving 8 bases unmatched. CDR1 and CDR2 from the germline V gene are MNHEY and SMNVEV (reference sequence). The CDR3 nucleotides read TGTGCCAGCAGTTCACCCACCCGGGGGGATGAGCAGTTCTTC. Its protein product is CASSSPTRGDEQFF.

This clonotype was observed once. CDR3 residues: CASSPSLGGGCNEQFF. CDR3 DNA: TGTGCCAGCAGCCCCTCCTTGGGCGGGGGATGCAATGAGCAGTTCTTC. This chain links TRBV9 with TRBJ2-1; TRBD2 matches 7 bases. The germline V gene encodes CDR1 SGDLS and CDR2 YYNGEE. The V and J ends lost 4 bases and 6 bases, in that order; junction bases with no gene match: 13. CDR3 length equals 16 residues.

In regard to this clonotype: The junction differs from germline at one of its ends, possibly a read error. J is TRBJ2-1 and V is TRBV6-2 or TRBV6-3; D may match TRBD1 or TRBD2 (6 bases each). This CDR3 contains 13 residues. Germline values: CDR1 MNHEY, CDR2 SVGEGT. CDR3 in amino acids: CAGSYRGPGEQFF. In DNA form, the CDR3 reads TGTGCCGGCAGTTATCGGGGGCCTGGTGAGCAGTTCTTC.

This clonotype occurred a few times. The genes are TRBV6-2 or TRBV6-3 and TRBJ2-6, with TRBD2 as a possible D gene (6 bases). Trimming cost V 3 bases and J 0 bases, with 9 bases left between them. Germline V gene lookup returns CDR1 MNHEY and CDR2 SVGEGT. The CDR3 is 16 amino acids. The CDR3 nucleotides read TGTGCCAGCAGTTATGCGGGGATCTCTGGGGCCAACGTCCTGACTTTC. It codes for CASSYAGISGANVLTF.

This clonotype was seen at least ten times. The chain has TRBV3-1 and TRBJ2-7; 9 nucleotides line up with TRBD2. Unmatched junction bases numbered 6, after V lost 3 bases and J lost 3 bases. Looked up from germline, CDR1 is LGHDT and CDR2 is YNNKEL (reference sequence). The CDR3 sequence is 15 residues long. The DNA of the CDR3 is TGTGCCAGCAGCCATGTGCGGGGGGGCCTCTACGAGCAGTACTTC. Its translation is CASSHVRGGLYEQYF.

The V call is TRBV12-3 or TRBV12-4, the J call TRBJ1-2; D not resolved. CDR3 length: 12 amino acids. The V end lost 3 bases, the J end lost 4 bases, and 6 bases lay between the germline ends. CDR3 residues: CASSFAAYGYTF. The CDR3 region has the DNA TGTGCCAGCAGTTTTGCAGCCTATGGCTACACCTTC.

This clonotype appeared a few times. This rearrangement joins TRBV7-9 to TRBJ1-1, with D perhaps matching TRBD1 (6 bases). Trimming stripped 3 bases from V and 0 bases from J, with 11 bases between. The CDR3 loop spans 15 amino acids. The V gene's germline CDR1 is SEHNR and CDR2 FQNEAQ (reference sequence). CDR3 coding DNA: TGTGCCAGCAGCTTTGGGGGGCCGATGAACACTGAAGCTTTCTTT. Amino acids: CASSFGGPMNTEAFF. The full variable domain, with the rest looked up from reference TRBV7-9 and TRBJ1-1, is DTGVSQNPRHKITKRGQNVTFRCDPISEHNRLYWYRQTLGQGPEFLTYFQNEAQLEKSRLLSDRFSAERPKGSFSTLEIQRTEQGDSAMYLCASSFGGPMNTEAFFGQGTRLTVV.

The chain joins TRBV28 to TRBJ2-3; the D is unclear. The germline V and J ends were trimmed by 5 bases and 2 bases, with 11 bases remaining between them. This CDR3 has 14 residues. Germline loops: CDR1 MDHEN, CDR2 SYDVKM. CDR3 loop: CASSHATPTDTQYF. In DNA, the CDR3 is TGTGCCAGCAGTCACGCGACTCCCACAGATACGCAGTATTTT.

Only a few counts were recorded for this clonotype. The chain joins TRBV21-1 to TRBJ2-7; the DNA was not compared with TRBD2, the D call given in the table. TRBV21-1 is reported as a pseudogene. This CDR3 region has 18 residues. The CDR3 DNA reads TGTGCCAGCACCCGAGCACCCTCTTTGGGGTCCTACTACTACGAGCAGTACTTC. Translated: CASTRAPSLGSYYYEQYF.

This rearrangement joins TRBV7-8 to TRBJ2-2; D is possibly TRBD1 (5 bases). The V gene lost 0 bases and the J gene lost 9 bases, with 14 bases spanning the gap. Germline CDR1 and CDR2: SGHVS and FQNEAQ. The CDR3 covers 15 residues. CDR3 region: CASSLAESGYRELFF. In DNA form, the CDR3 reads TGTGCCAGCAGCTTAGCCGAGTCAGGGTACCGGGAGCTGTTTTTT. The full variable domain, in which reference TRBV7-8 and TRBJ2-2 provide the parts outside the CDR3, is GAGVSQSPRYKVAKRGQDVALRCDPISGHVSLFWYQQALGQGPEFLTYFQNEAQLDKSGLPSDRFFAERPEGSVSTLKIQRTQQEDSAVYLCASSLAESGYRELFFGEGSRLTVL.

The chain links TRBV29-1 to TRBJ1-2, with D possibly matching TRBD1 (5 bases). In germline, CDR1 is SQVTM, CDR2 ANQGSEA. Trimming removed 6 bases at V and 4 bases at J, with 12 bases between. CDR3 size: 12 residues. This CDR3 reads CSVGPQGYGYTF. CDR3 sequence (DNA): TGCAGCGTGGGTCCCCAGGGCTATGGCTACACCTTC.

The chain has TRBV11-2 and TRBJ1-2, with D unresolved. Between the trimmed V and J ends, which lost 5 bases and 4 bases, there was a span of 11 bases. The CDR3 contains 13 residues. The V gene's germline CDR1 is SGHAT and CDR2 FQNNGV. Written as DNA, the CDR3 is TGTGCCAGCAGCGAAGGGTTTGCCTATGGCTACACCTTC. It yields the protein CASSEGFAYGYTF.

The chain uses TRBV28 and TRBJ2-7; D might be TRBD1 (6 bases). Trimming took off 3 bases at V and 8 bases at J, with 14 bases between the two ends. The CDR3 contains 13 residues. CDR1 and CDR2 from the germline V gene are MDHEN and SYDVKM. The CDR3 nucleotides read TGTGCCAGCAGTTTTATCCCTAGGGACAAGCAGTACTTC. Translated: CASSFIPRDKQYF.

In this sample, this clonotype turned up a few times. The chain recombines TRBV7-2 with TRBJ1-2; D gene unclear. Germline V gene sequence: CDR1 SGHTA, CDR2 FQGNSA. The CDR3 length is 14 residues. The germline V and J ends were trimmed by 3 bases and 3 bases, with 11 bases remaining between them. CDR3 in amino acids: CASSFPRQDYGYTF. The CDR3 coding sequence is TGTGCCAGCAGCTTCCCTCGGCAGGACTATGGCTACACCTTC.